These T cell receptor beta chains were read from a single sample in a study of cytomegalovirus exposure and HLA in healthy donors. Generated by immunoSEQ multiplex PCR, the TCRdb table keeps only in-frame clones and is missing some. Among about 140,000 clones listed, roughly four fifths were seen once. The sample was PBMCs. These receptors were obtained from a woman aged 45-60 years in good health and CMV-seronegative. Each CDR3 is given without its conserved first and last residue. Expanded clones are given a class, and other clones once, few, many or no size at all.

.,TRBV2,ASKWRSGGPQETQY
.,TRBV12-5,ASGRGSYGYT
.,TRBV7-6,ASSSRVTNQPQH
.,TRBV5-4,ASSQQANYGYT
.,TRBV9,ASSVAPWGQGDEQY
.,TRBV20-1,SAKDRTEAF
once,TRBV4-1,ASSQGQGVSEAF
.,TRBV5-8,ASSLLIGTYLQETQY
.,TRBV4-2,ASSQDLTSGISYEQY
.,TRBV19,ASRGSEGLYGYT
.,TRBV27,ASSPSLAGAQETQY
once,TRBV2,ASSKSGGALLDTQY
.,TRBV15,ATSRDLKSSASGVYEQY
.,TRBV7-8,ASSQSTGGNQPQH
once,TRBV6-5,ASSRTGGRTDTQY
.,TRBV6-5,ASSYSAGYGGYT
.,TRBV11-3,ASSLERGFEQF
few,TRBV27,ASSLSGENTEAF
.,TRBV29-1,SVRTGENQPQH
once,TRBV6-4,ASSDSEGRGSDTQY
.,TRBV5-1,ASSISSVGANVLT
.,TRBV5-6,ASSLFQGRGLTEAF
few,TRBV2,ASSGIRGTEAF
.,TRBV25-1,ASSESSGGDNEQF
.,TRBV6-5,ASSYGESYGYT
.,TRBV6-1,ASRADRNYNYGYT
once,TRBV12-5,ASGVDRATDTQY
.,TRBV6-5,ASRRGGDFTDTQY
.,TRBV6-5,ASSYDVGGWGYT
.,TRBV7-9,ASSFTTDLYT
.,TRBV18,ASSPVSTNTEAF
few,TRBV30,AWKLSYEQY
.,TRBV5-6,ASSLGFSGGLGEQY
.,TRBV28,ASSPLGTGESNYGYT
.,TRBV5-4,ASTLRQGAGNSPLH
few,TRBV5-1,ASSVGTSGGVDTQY
few,TRBV5-4,ASSLEFEQY
.,TRBV7-2,ASSSRQGAGFEQY
many,TRBV6-6,ASSPAGVATYEQY
.,TRBV2,ASSEAPQFAPDTQY
.,TRBV27,ASSSYGRMNTEAF
.,TRBV19,ASSIRVQGGYT
.,TRBV7-9,ASSLTWERNGELF
.,TRBV2,ASSNSGGAVYNEQF
.,TRBV2,ASSESHRGKGNTIY
.,TRBV7-9,SSSTGQGARGQPQH
.,TRBV30,AWRGSGGAGTDTQY
.,TRBV2,ASRRQGPGYT
.,TRBV7-9,ASSFRPGLPNEQF